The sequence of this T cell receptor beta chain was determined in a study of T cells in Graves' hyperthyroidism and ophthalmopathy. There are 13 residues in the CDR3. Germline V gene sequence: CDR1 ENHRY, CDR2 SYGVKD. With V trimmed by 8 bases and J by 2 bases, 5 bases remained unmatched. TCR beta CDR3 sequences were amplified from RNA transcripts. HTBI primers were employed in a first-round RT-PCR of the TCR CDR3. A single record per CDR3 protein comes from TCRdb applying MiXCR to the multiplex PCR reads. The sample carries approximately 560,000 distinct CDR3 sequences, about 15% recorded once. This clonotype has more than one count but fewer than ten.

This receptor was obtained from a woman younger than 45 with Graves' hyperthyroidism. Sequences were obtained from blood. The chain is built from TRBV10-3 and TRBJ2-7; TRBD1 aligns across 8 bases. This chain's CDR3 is CAIRQGLAYEQYF. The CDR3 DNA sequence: TGTGCCATCCGACAGGGGCTAGCCTACGAGCAGTACTTC.